This T cell receptor (beta chain) is drawn from a study of T cells in Graves' hyperthyroidism and ophthalmopathy. Study observations and caveats: Within blood appeared most thyroid clonotypes that had expanded above 0.001.

V was cut by 7 bases and J by 3 bases, with 12 bases left in between. The CDR3 extends over 13 amino acids. Germline values: CDR1 SGHRS, CDR2 YFSETQ. Ten or more counts support this clonotype. Its specificity is unknown. Each diagnosis drew on symptoms, thyroxine, TRAb, thyroid ultrasound and orbital computed tomography findings. RNA transcripts were the template for amplifying TCR beta CDR3 regions. Primed by the HTBI set, a first-round RT-PCR was run on the TCR CDR3. TCRdb re-derived calls from the multiplex PCR reads in MiXCR, one entry per CDR3 protein. This table has around 380,000 distinct CDR3 sequences, approximately 15% appearing once.

The gene calls are TRBV5-1 and TRBJ2-3, with D possibly matching TRBD2 (5 bases). This clonotype originated in a young man with Graves' hyperthyroidism that later progressed to Graves' ophthalmopathy. Sequencing was performed on blood. CDR3 loop: CASRRAGTDTQYF. The CDR3 DNA reads as TGCGCCAGCCGACGGGCGGGTACAGATACGCAGTATTTT.